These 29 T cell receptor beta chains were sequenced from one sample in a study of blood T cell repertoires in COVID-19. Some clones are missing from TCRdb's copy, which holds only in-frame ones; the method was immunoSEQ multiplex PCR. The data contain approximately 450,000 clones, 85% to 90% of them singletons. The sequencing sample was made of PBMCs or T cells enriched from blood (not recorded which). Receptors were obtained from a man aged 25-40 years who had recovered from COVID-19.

CDR3 DNA sequence: TGTGCCAGCAGCCCGCCGGGGGGCCAAGAGACCCAGTACTTC. Its protein product is CASSPPGGQETQYF. The chain carries TRBV7-2 and TRBJ2-5; 7 nucleotides agree with TRBD2. V shed 5 bases, J shed 1 base, and the junction held 4 bases outside the gene matches. The CDR3 length is 14 residues. Per the germline V gene, CDR1 is SGHTA and CDR2 is FQGNSA.

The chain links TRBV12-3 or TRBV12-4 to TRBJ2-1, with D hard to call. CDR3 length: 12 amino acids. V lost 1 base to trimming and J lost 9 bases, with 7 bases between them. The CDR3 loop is CASSLGSLEQFF. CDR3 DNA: TGTGCCAGCAGTTTAGGTAGCCTTGAGCAGTTCTTC.

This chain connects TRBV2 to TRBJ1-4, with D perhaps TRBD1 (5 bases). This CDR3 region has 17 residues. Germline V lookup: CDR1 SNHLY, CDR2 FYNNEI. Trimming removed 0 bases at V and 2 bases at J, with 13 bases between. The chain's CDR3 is CASSEAMSRATNEKLFF. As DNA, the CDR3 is TGTGCCAGCAGTGAAGCGATGTCCAGGGCTACTAATGAAAAACTGTTTTTT.

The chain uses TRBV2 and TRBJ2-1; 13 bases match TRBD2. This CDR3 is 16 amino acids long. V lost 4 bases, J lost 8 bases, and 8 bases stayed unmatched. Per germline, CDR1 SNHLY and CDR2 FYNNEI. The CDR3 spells CASSATLAGGPHEQFF. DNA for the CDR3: TGTGCCAGCAGTGCGACACTAGCGGGAGGGCCGCATGAGCAGTTCTTC.

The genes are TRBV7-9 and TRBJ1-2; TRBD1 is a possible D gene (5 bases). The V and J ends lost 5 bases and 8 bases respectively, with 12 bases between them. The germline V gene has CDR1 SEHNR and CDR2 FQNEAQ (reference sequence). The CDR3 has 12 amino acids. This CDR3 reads CASSKTGFGYTF. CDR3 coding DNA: TGTGCCAGCAGCAAAACAGGTTTCGGCTACACCTTC.

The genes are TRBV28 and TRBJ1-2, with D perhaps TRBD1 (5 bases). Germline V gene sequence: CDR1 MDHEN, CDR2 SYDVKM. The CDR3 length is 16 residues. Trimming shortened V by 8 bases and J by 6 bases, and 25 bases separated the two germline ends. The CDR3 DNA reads TGTGCCAGCTCCCCGGGGGGACTTTCTGGTAGTAATGGCTACACCTTC. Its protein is CASSPGGLSGSNGYTF.

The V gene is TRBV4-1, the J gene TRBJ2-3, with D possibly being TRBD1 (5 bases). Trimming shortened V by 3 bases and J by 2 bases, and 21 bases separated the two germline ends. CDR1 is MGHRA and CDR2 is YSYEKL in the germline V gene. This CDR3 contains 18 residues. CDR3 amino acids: CASSQWTLEVLDTDTQYF. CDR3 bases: TGCGCCAGCAGCCAGTGGACACTCGAAGTCCTAGACACAGATACGCAGTATTTT.

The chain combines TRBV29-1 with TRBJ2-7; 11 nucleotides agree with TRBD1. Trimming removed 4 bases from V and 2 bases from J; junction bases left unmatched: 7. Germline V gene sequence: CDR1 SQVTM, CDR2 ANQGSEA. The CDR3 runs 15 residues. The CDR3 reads CSVGGPGQGAYEQYF. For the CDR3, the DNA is TGCAGCGTTGGGGGCCCGGGACAGGGGGCCTACGAGCAGTACTTC.

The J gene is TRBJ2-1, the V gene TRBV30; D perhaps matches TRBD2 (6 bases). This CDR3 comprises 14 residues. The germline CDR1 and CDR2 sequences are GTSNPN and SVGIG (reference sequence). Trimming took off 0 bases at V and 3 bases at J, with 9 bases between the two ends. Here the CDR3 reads CAWSVTGLYNEQFF. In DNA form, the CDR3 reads TGTGCCTGGAGTGTAACGGGACTCTACAATGAGCAGTTCTTC.

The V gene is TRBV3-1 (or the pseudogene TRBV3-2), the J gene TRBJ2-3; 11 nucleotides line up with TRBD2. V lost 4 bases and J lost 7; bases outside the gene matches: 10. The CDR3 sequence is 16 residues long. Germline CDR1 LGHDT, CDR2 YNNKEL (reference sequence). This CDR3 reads CASSLRSTSGSNTQYF. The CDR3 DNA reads TGTGCCAGCAGCCTTCGGTCCACTAGCGGGAGCAATACGCAGTATTTT.

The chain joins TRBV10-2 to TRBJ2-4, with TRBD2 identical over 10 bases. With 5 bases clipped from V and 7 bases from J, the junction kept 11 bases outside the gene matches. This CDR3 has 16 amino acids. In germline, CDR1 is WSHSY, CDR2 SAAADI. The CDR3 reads CASSPLAGVFENIQYF. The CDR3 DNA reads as TGCGCCAGCAGTCCCCTAGCGGGAGTTTTTGAGAACATTCAGTACTTC.

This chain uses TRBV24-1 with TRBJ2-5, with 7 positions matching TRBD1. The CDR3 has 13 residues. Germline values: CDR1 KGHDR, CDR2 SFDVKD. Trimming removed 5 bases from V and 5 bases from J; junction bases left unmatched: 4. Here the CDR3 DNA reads TGTGCCACCAGTGGACGACAGGGTGAGACCCAGTACTTC. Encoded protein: CATSGRQGETQYF.

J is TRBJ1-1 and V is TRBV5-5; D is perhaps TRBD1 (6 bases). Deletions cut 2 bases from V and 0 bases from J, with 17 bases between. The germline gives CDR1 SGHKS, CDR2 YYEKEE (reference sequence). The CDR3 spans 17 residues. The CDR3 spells CASSFRGGDYMNTEAFF. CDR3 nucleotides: TGTGCCAGCAGCTTTCGTGGGGGCGACTACATGAACACTGAAGCTTTCTTT.

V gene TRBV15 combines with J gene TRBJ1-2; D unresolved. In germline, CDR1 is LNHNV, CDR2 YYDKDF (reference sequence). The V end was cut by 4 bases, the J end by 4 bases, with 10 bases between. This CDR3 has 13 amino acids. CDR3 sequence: CATSNSGSYGYTF. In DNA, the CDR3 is TGTGCCACCAGCAATTCGGGAAGCTATGGCTACACCTTC.

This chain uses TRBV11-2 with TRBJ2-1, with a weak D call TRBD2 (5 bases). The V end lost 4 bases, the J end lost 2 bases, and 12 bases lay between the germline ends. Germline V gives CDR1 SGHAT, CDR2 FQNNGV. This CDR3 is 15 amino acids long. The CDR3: CASSSDYGTYNEQFF. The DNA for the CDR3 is TGTGCCAGCAGCTCTGACTACGGGACCTACAATGAGCAGTTCTTC.

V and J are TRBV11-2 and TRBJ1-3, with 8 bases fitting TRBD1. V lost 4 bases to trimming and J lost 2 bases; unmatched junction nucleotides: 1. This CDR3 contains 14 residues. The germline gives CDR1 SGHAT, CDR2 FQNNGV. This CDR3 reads CASSSTGAGNTIYF. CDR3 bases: TGTGCCAGCAGCTCGACAGGGGCTGGAAACACCATATATTTT.

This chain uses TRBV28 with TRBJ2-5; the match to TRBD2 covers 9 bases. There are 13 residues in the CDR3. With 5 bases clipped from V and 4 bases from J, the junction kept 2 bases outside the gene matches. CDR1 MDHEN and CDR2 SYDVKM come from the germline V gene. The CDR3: CASSVLAGETQYF. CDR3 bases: TGTGCCAGCAGTGTACTAGCGGGAGAGACCCAGTACTTC.

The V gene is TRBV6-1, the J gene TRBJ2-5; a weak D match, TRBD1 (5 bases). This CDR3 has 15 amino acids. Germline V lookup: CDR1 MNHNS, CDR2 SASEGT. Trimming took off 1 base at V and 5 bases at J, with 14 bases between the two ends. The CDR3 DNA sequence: TGTGCCAGCAGTGAAGAGGCAGGGCAAGGCGAGACCCAGTACTTC. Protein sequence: CASSEEAGQGETQYF.

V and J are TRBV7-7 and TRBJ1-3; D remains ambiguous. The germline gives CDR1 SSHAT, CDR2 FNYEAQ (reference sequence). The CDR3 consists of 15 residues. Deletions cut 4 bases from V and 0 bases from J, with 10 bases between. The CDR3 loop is CASSYSHHSGNTIYF. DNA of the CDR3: TGTGCCAGCAGCTACTCCCATCACTCTGGAAACACCATATATTTT.

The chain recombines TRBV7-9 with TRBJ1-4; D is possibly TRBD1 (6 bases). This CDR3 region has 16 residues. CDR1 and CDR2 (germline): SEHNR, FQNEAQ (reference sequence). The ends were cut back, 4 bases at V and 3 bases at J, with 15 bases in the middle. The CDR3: CASSSTTGLANEKLFF. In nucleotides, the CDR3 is TGTGCCAGCAGCTCGACGACAGGACTCGCTAATGAAAAACTGTTTTTT.

CDR3 in DNA: TGTGCCAGCAGCCTCGGACAGCTTATCTCCTACGAGCAGTACTTC. Residues: CASSLGQLISYEQYF. The rearrangement uses TRBV5-4 and TRBJ2-7, with a possible D match to TRBD1 (6 bases). Germline lookup yields CDR1 SGHNT and CDR2 YYREEE (reference sequence). Trimming cost V 4 bases and J 0 bases, with 14 bases left between them. This CDR3 contains 15 residues.

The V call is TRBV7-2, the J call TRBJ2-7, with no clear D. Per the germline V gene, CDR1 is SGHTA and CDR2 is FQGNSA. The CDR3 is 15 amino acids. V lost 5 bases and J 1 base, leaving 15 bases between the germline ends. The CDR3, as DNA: TGTGCCAGCAGCCGCCGAGTCGCGGAATCCTACGAGCAGTACTTC. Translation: CASSRRVAESYEQYF.

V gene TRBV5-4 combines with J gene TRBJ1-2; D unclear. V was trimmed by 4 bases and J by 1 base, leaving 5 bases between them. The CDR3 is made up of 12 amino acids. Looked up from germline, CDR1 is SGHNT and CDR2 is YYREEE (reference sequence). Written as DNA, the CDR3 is TGTGCCAGCAGCCAGGATAACTATGGCTACACCTTC. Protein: CASSQDNYGYTF.

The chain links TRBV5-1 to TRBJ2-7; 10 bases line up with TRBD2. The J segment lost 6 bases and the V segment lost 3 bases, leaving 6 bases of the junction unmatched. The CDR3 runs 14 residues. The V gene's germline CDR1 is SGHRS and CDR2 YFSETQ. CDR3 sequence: CASSSSGRATEQYF. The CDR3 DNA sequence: TGCGCCAGCAGCTCGAGCGGGAGGGCCACCGAGCAGTACTTC. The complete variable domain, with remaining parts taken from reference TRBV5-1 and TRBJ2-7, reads KAGVTQTPRYLIKTRGQQVTLSCSPISGHRSVSWYQQTPGQGLQFLFEYFSETQRNKGNFPGRFSGRQFSNSRSEMNVSTLELGDSALYLCASSSSGRATEQYFGPGTRLTVT.

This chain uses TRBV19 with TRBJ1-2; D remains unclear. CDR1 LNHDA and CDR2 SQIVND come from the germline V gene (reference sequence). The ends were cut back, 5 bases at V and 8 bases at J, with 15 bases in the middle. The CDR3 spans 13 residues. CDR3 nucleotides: TGTGCCAGTAGTGCCGAGGCAACGGGGGGCTACACCTTC. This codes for CASSAEATGGYTF.

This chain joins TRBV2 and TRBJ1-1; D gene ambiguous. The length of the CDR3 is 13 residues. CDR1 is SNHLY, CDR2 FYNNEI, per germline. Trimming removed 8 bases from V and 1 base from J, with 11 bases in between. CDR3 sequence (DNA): TGTGCCAGCCGAACCCAGTGGAACACTGAAGCTTTCTTT. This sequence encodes CASRTQWNTEAFF.

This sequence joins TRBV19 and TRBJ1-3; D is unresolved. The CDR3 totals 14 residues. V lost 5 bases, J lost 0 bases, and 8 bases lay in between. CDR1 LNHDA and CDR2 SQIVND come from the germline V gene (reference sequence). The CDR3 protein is CASSPRGSGNTIYF. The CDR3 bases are TGTGCCAGTAGTCCCCGGGGCTCTGGAAACACCATATATTTT.

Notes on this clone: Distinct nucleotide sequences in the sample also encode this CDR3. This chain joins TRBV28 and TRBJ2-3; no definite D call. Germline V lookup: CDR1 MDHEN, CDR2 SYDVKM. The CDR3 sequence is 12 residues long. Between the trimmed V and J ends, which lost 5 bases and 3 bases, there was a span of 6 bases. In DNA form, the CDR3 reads TGTGCCAGCAGTCTACTAACAGATACGCAGTATTTT. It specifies CASSLLTDTQYF. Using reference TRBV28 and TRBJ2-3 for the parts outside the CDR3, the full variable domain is DVKVTQSSRYLVKRTGEKVFLECVQDMDHENMFWYRQDPGLGLRLIYFSYDVKMKEKGDIPEGYSVSREKKERFSLILESASTNQTSMYLCASSLLTDTQYFGPGTRLTVL.

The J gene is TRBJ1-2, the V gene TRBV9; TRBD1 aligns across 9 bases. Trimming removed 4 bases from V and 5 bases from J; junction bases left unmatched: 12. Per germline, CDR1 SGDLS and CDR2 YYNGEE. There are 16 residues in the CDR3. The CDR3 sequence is CASSPIPAGQGYGYTF. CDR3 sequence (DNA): TGTGCCAGCAGCCCCATCCCAGCGGGACAGGGTTATGGCTACACCTTC.